This T cell receptor beta chain came from a study of OX40 agonist ivuxolimab in advanced cancers. Only in-frame clones appear in the TCRdb table, and some are missing; sequencing was by immunoSEQ multiplex PCR. The sample contains approximately 22,000 clones, 85% of which appear only once. Germline V gene data show CDR1 as MDHEN and CDR2 as SYDVKM. Trimming took 3 bases from V and 9 from J, leaving 30 bases between them. The CDR3 covers 19 residues. V is TRBV28 and J is TRBJ2-1, with D uncertain. The sample consisted of CD4+ or CD8+ T cells sorted from blood, taken in a trial of the OX40 agonist ivuxolimab. This clonotype was obtained from an adult with an advanced solid tumor such as melanoma, head and neck, liver or kidney cancer. In DNA form, the CDR3 reads TGTGCCAGCAGTTTCAGGACCACCGGCACGAGCACGGATCCGACTGAGCAGTTCTTC. This translates into CASSFRTTGTSTDPTEQFF. The full variable domain, its missing parts supplied by reference TRBV28 and TRBJ2-1, is DVKVTQSSRYLVKRTGEKVFLECVQDMDHENMFWYRQDPGLGLRLIYFSYDVKMKEKGDIPEGYSVSREKKERFSLILESASTNQTSMYLCASSFRTTGTSTDPTEQFFGPGTRLTVL.